This TCR beta chain was obtained from a study of shared clonotypes between healthy human individuals (dated by TCRdb to the early 2020s). Some background on the complete study: The cohort included a few men and two women between 18 and 49 years of age. Per donor, three plates each were used for CD4 naive and CD4 memory, two for CD8 naive, and one for CD8 memory. To estimate repertoire size and how much clonotype sharing occurs between individuals, the study deeply sequenced the blood TCR repertoires of five healthy adults. Libraries were prepared and TCR repertoires were sequenced by different laboratories using diverse techniques, in order to increase sequencing depth and limit assay-specific biases. Per donor, leukapheresis produced somewhere between about 0.94 and 10 billion PBMCs.

Broad study findings and their caveats: Sharing across four donors was observed for around 4.8% of naive CD4, over 3% of naive CD8, 2% to 2.5% of memory CD4, and approximately 0.41% of memory CD8 clonotypes. Even with the large sequencing depth, rarefaction of the sorted-subset datasets indicated that sequencing was incomplete. Naive subsets generally had larger estimated clonotype richness than memory subsets did. Based on pairwise subsampling, the degree of clonotype sharing among donors was expected to be affected by sequencing depth. Sampling was restricted to blood, and TCR repertoires in tissue are likely to differ from TCR repertoires in blood. Compared with non-shared clonotypes, the clonotypes found in all four sorted-subset donors had higher generation probabilities. The genetic and exposure-history diversity represented was limited by the small number of donors.

As for this clone: The clone's antigen remains unknown. No much larger clone is present one base from it, and per-base qualities are unavailable.

Using the deep immunoSEQ assay, multiplex PCR amplified TCR CDR3 regions from genomic DNA. Extracted genomic DNA from each cell subset was distributed evenly across all wells of several immunoSEQ 96-well plates, and each plate was treated as a replicate. For sorted subsets, each replicate PCR was loaded with around 220 ng genomic DNA, equivalent to 32,000 or so T cell genomes. The purified libraries were quantified using a Qubit 3.0 fluorometer, sized with a Bioanalyzer 2100, and then quantified again using the KAPA Library Quantification kit. Each immunoSEQ 96-well plate was sequenced on its own single-read 150-cycle Illumina NextSeq 550 flow cell. As for the authors' bioinformatics: The immunoSEQ output contained only junctional sequences without quality scores, so filtering could not match that applied to full-length reads. Sequences were annotated with PyIR, a Python wrapper for IgBLAST v1.9, and V/J genes and CDR3 were assigned using IMGT germline references. Reads were filtered out if the reads had weak V/J assignments (E-value above 1e-6), no CDR3, stop codons, out-of-frame junctions, or ambiguous translated residues. V3J clonotypes were defined as sequences sharing the same inferred V gene, J gene, and CDR3 amino acid sequence. The percentage overlap between two repertoires was calculated by dividing the number of shared unique clonotypes by the size of the smaller repertoire. Repertoire richness was assessed with RTK rarefaction, the Chao1 estimator, and Recon v2.1 estimates of unobserved clonotypes. For all TCRbeta clonotypes obtained by the gDNA method from a few donors, generation probabilities were computed with OLGA. TCRdb retrieved this table from immuneACCESS and kept in-frame rearrangements only. Not all clones are present; in checked studies, unresolved V genes account for under half, and no reason is known for the remainder. The V and J calls and clone size are taken from that table; D and trimming were inferred from the DNA. The sample table records around 2.1 million clones; more than 90% of these occur just once. The leading ten clones occupy 0.13% of the sample.

The germline V gene supplies CDR1 SGDLS and CDR2 YYNGEE. The CDR3 goes from the cysteine to the phenylalanine over 14 residues. Only CDR3 DNA remains: 42 bases, in frame from the first base. The V end loses 1 base and the J end loses 4 bases, and a stretch of 9 bases separates them. The donors were healthy, HIV-negative adults who had no recently reported acute infections or vaccinations. All donors were Caucasian adults living in Nashville, Tennessee, USA. CD4+ T cells were enriched through magnetic negative selection, after which naive cells were positively selected on CD45RA and the remaining negative fraction served as the memory subset. Blood was obtained by leukapheresis, after which PBMCs were separated by Ficoll-Histopaque density gradient centrifugation and cryopreserved in liquid nitrogen vapor phase. Purity and quantity of every magnetically sorted T cell population were checked by analytical flow cytometry. Each sorted fraction had its genomic DNA isolated and then quantified by UV absorbance on a Nanodrop 2000c.

Recombination joined TRBV9 with TRBJ2-1, with an unclear D gene assignment. What was sequenced was naive CD4+ T cells sorted from blood. In light of the paper, this sample's cell subset or site label describes: CD45RA+ positively selected. This TCR was recovered from a man aged 18 to 30 in good health. The nucleotides are TGTGCCAGCAGCGTATCTGGGCAGTACAATGAGCAGTTCTTC. This translates into CASSVSGQYNEQFF.